The rows below give T cell receptor beta chains drawn from one sample of a study of T-cell memory formation after mild COVID-19. MiXCR, applied by TCRdb to the 5' RACE reads, yields one record per CDR3 protein. Among 14,000 to 15,000 distinct CDR3 sequences listed, about 22% were seen once. Sequenced input: PBMCs or a T cell subset sorted from them (not recorded which). These receptors all come from a man between 18 and 35 years old who had mild COVID-19 (a few samples of this study predate the infection). Cell type and time point are not known. Each CDR3 is given with its conserved first and last residue. D genes are given only for firm matches. Clone size is not always given. Where it is, it says once, few, many or a class for expanded clones.

j_gene | v_gene | abundance | d_gene | CDR3aa | CDR3nt
TRBJ1-5 | TRBV5-4 | . | TRBD1 | CASSSGTGPNQPQHF | TGTGCCAGCAGCTCCGGGACAGGGCCTAATCAGCCCCAGCATTTT
TRBJ1-4 | TRBV12-3/TRBV12-4 | few | . | CASSLQSLGEKLFF | TGTGCCAGCAGCCTGCAGTCCTTGGGAGAAAAACTGTTTTTT
TRBJ2-3 | TRBV24-1 | many | . | CATSDHRGLLTDTQYF | TGTGCCACCAGTGATCACCGGGGGCTGCTCACAGATACGCAGTATTTT
TRBJ2-3 | TRBV7-9 | many | . | CASSYWLASTDTKYF | TGTGCCAGCAGCTATTGGCTGGCTAGCACAGATACGAAGTATTTT
TRBJ2-5 | TRBV29-1 | many | TRBD2 | CSVGGGFGQETQYF | TGCAGCGTCGGGGGGGGCTTCGGGCAAGAGACCCAGTACTTC
TRBJ1-1 | TRBV29-1 | many | TRBD1 | CSVGTGGHTEAFF | TGCAGCGTTGGGACAGGGGGGCACACTGAAGCTTTCTTT
TRBJ1-1 | TRBV20-1 | . | TRBD1 | CSARGDRVNTEAFF | TGCAGTGCTAGGGGGGACAGGGTGAACACTGAAGCTTTCTTT
TRBJ2-2 | TRBV6-2/TRBV6-3 | few | . | CASSSVPGSTGELFF | TGTGCCAGCAGTTCCGTCCCGGGAAGCACCGGGGAGCTGTTTTTT
TRBJ1-5 | TRBV9 | many | . | CASSEIGNQPQHF | TGTGCCAGCAGCGAGATTGGGAATCAGCCCCAGCATTTT
TRBJ2-2 | TRBV27 | many | . | CASSLLTGELFF | TGTGCCAGCAGTTTATTGACCGGGGAGCTGTTTTTT
TRBJ2-4 | TRBV9 | many | TRBD2 | CASSASGNIQYF | TGTGCCAGCAGCGCTAGCGGAAACATTCAGTACTTC
TRBJ1-5 | TRBV27 | many | . | CASSYGSAIGPQHF | TGTGCCAGCAGTTACGGCAGCGCCATAGGGCCCCAGCATTTT
TRBJ2-7 | TRBV7-2 | many | TRBD2 | CASSSGLAGPYEQYF | TGTGCCAGCAGCTCGGGACTAGCGGGACCCTACGAGCAGTACTTC
TRBJ2-3 | TRBV20-1 | many | . | CSARDRIRGTDTQYF | TGCAGTGCTAGAGATCGGATTCGGGGCACAGATACGCAGTATTTT
TRBJ1-4 | TRBV11-2 | many | . | CASSSAVGEEGEKLFF | TGTGCCAGCAGCTCAGCCGTCGGGGAGGAAGGTGAAAAACTGTTTTTT
TRBJ1-2 | TRBV6-5 | many | . | CASSIDQDPYGYTF | TGTGCCAGCAGTATAGACCAGGACCCTTATGGCTACACCTTC
TRBJ2-1 | TRBV27 | . | . | CASSSTVIPNYNEQFF | TGTGCCAGCAGTTCTACAGTGATACCAAACTACAATGAGCAGTTCTTC
TRBJ1-4 | TRBV25-1 | few | . | CASSEITRSNEKLFF | TGTGCCAGCAGTGAAATTACTAGGAGTAATGAAAAACTGTTTTTT
TRBJ1-1 | TRBV21-1 | many | . | CASSKCAGTVNTEAFF | TGTGCCAGCAGCAAATGCGCAGGGACGGTGAACACTGAAGCTTTCTTT
TRBJ1-6 | TRBV20-1 | many | . | CSARQGPLHF | TGCAGTGCTAGACAGGGTCCCCTCCACTTT
TRBJ2-1 | TRBV20-1 | . | TRBD2 | CSAGTSGEFF | TGCAGTGCGGGGACTAGCGGAGAGTTCTTC
TRBJ2-1 | TRBV4-1 | many | . | CASSQGWPSSYNEQFF | TGCGCCAGCAGCCAGGGGTGGCCGAGCTCCTACAATGAGCAGTTCTTC
TRBJ2-2 | TRBV5-1 | many | . | CASSLWVGELFF | TGCGCCAGCAGCTTGTGGGTCGGGGAGCTGTTTTTT
TRBJ1-6 | TRBV19 | many | TRBD1 | CASSRDSRNSPLHF | TGTGCCAGTAGTAGGGACAGCCGGAATTCACCCCTCCACTTT
TRBJ1-1 | TRBV15 | few | . | CATTDAYMNTQAFF | TGTGCCACCACAGATGCTTATATGAACACTCAAGCTTTCTTT
TRBJ2-3 | TRBV7-3 | many | TRBD2 | CASSLIGLADSTDTQYF | TGTGCCAGCAGCTTAATCGGACTAGCGGATAGCACAGATACGCAGTATTTT
TRBJ2-1 | TRBV7-6 | . | TRBD2 | CASSTSSSGGHTDEQFF | TGTGCCAGCAGCACGAGCTCTAGCGGGGGGCACACCGATGAGCAGTTCTTC
TRBJ1-2 | TRBV6-1 | many | . | CASSEAGTGYGYTF | TGTGCCAGCAGTGAAGCGGGGACTGGCTATGGCTACACCTTC
TRBJ1-2 | TRBV12-3/TRBV12-4 | . | . | CASSPTVSYGYTF | TGTGCCAGCAGTCCGACAGTTTCCTATGGCTACACCTTC
TRBJ2-1 | TRBV11-2 | many | TRBD1 | CASSYKDRDYNEQFF | TGTGCCAGCAGTTACAAGGACAGGGACTACAATGAGCAGTTCTTC
TRBJ2-1 | TRBV6-5 | many | . | CASSQAPGFVDEQFF | TGTGCCAGCAGTCAAGCCCCCGGGTTCGTCGATGAGCAGTTCTTC
TRBJ2-3 | TRBV7-3 | many | . | CASSLTGSHTDTQYF | TGTGCCAGCAGCTTAACGGGTAGCCACACAGATACGCAGTATTTT
TRBJ2-3 | TRBV12-5 | many | . | CASGPIRGVGTDTQYF | TGTGCTAGTGGTCCCATACGGGGCGTAGGCACAGATACGCAGTATTTT
TRBJ2-1 | TRBV3-1 | . | TRBD1 | CASSQGDRGQFF | TGTGCCAGCAGCCAAGGGGACAGGGGGCAGTTCTTC
TRBJ1-2 | TRBV30 | few | . | CAWSVLPHEGDSGYGYTF | TGTGCCTGGAGTGTACTCCCCCATGAGGGGGATTCGGGCTATGGCTACACCTTC
TRBJ2-7 | TRBV5-6 | once | . | CASSLYHEQYF | TGTGCCAGCAGCTTGTACCACGAGCAGTACTTC
TRBJ1-1 | TRBV20-1 | many | . | CSARVLLSWGTEAFF | TGCAGTGCTAGAGTGCTCCTCTCTTGGGGCACTGAAGCTTTCTTT
TRBJ1-1 | TRBV9 | . | . | CASSVGVALNTEAFF | TGTGCCAGCAGCGTAGGAGTGGCCCTGAACACTGAAGCTTTCTTT